Presented here are 9 T cell receptor beta chains from one specimen sequenced in a study of blood T cell repertoires in COVID-19. Assay: immunoSEQ multiplex PCR; the TCRdb copy retains only in-frame clones and omits some. The top ten hold roughly 8% of the sample, which has 130,000 to 150,000 clones, more than 80% seen once. Sequencing input: peripheral blood. The receptor source for this set is a human donor with acute or convalescent COVID-19. The donor label of this sample is uncertain.

The genes are TRBV5-1 and TRBJ2-7, with 8 nucleotides matching TRBD1. The CDR3 runs 15 residues. V dropped 3 bases and J dropped 2; count of bases not matched to a gene: 7. CDR1 and CDR2 (germline): SGHRS, YFSETQ. CDR3 in amino acids: CASSSERGQAYEQYF. In DNA, the CDR3 is TGCGCCAGCAGCTCAGAAAGGGGACAGGCCTACGAGCAGTACTTC. The whole variable domain, filled in from reference TRBV5-1 and TRBJ2-7, reads KAGVTQTPRYLIKTRGQQVTLSCSPISGHRSVSWYQQTPGQGLQFLFEYFSETQRNKGNFPGRFSGRQFSNSRSEMNVSTLELGDSALYLCASSSERGQAYEQYFGPGTRLTVT.

The gene calls are TRBV19 and TRBJ1-1; 7 bases map to TRBD1. After removal of 4 bases from V and 1 base from J, the junction contained 6 bases not matched to a gene. This CDR3 has 15 residues. The germline V gene has CDR1 LNHDA and CDR2 SQIVND (reference sequence). CDR3 in amino acids: CASSKLRTGNTEAFF. CDR3 sequence (DNA): TGTGCCAGTAGTAAACTTCGGACAGGGAACACTGAAGCTTTCTTT. Drawing the rest from reference TRBV19 and TRBJ1-1, the complete variable domain is DGGITQSPKYLFRKEGQNVTLSCEQNLNHDAMYWYRQDPGQGLRLIYYSQIVNDFQKGDIAEGYSVSREKKESFPLTVTSAQKNPTAFYLCASSKLRTGNTEAFFGQGTRLTVV.

The table lists this clone with a count of one. The chain carries TRBV6-5 and TRBJ2-7; 10 bases align to TRBD1. The germline CDR1 and CDR2 sequences are MNHEY and SVGAGI. CDR3 length: 13 residues. V shed 5 bases and J 6 bases; nucleotides not matched to a gene: 4. This chain's CDR3 is CASSPGQGREQYV. In DNA form, the CDR3 reads TGTGCCAGCAGTCCGGGACAGGGGCGCGAGCAGTACGTC.

The chain employs TRBV2 and TRBJ2-2; TRBD1 matches 7 bases. The V and J ends lost 7 bases and 0 bases, in that order; junction bases with no gene match: 8. CDR1 SNHLY and CDR2 FYNNEI come from the germline V gene. CDR3 length: 16 residues. The CDR3 is CASTTLGGANTGELFF. Here the CDR3 DNA reads TGTGCCAGCACGACCTTAGGGGGCGCGAACACCGGGGAGCTGTTTTTT.

The V call is TRBV7-3, the J call TRBJ2-5; 9 bases agree with TRBD2. The CDR3 sequence is 18 residues long. The junction had 12 bases not matched to a gene; V was cut back by 2 bases and J by 2 bases. Germline V gene sequence: CDR1 SGHTA, CDR2 FQGTGA. CDR3 DNA sequence: TGTGCCAGCAGCTTAGGAGCCAGCGGGGGGATGTTTCAAGAGACCCAGTACTTC. Translation gives CASSLGASGGMFQETQYF.

This clone was found once. The genes are TRBV10-3 and TRBJ2-3, with 10 bases that match TRBD2. This CDR3 is 16 amino acids long. Germline assignment: CDR1 ENHRY and CDR2 SYGVKD. The trim removed 2 bases at V and 2 bases at J, leaving 4 bases unmatched. The CDR3: CAISEKGTSATDTQYF. As DNA, the CDR3 is TGTGCCATCAGTGAGAAGGGGACTAGCGCCACAGATACGCAGTATTTT.

This clone appeared a few times. The chain is built from TRBV19 and TRBJ1-5; 7 bases align to TRBD1. V trimming: 8 bases; J trimming: 7 bases; junction bases outside the gene matches: 8. The CDR3 consists of 13 residues. CDR1 is LNHDA, CDR2 SQIVND, per germline (reference sequence). CDR3 nucleotides: TGTGCCAGTGCAACAGGGGAACGGCAGCCCCAGCATTTT. Translated: CASATGERQPQHF. The full variable domain, its missing parts supplied by reference TRBV19 and TRBJ1-5, is DGGITQSPKYLFRKEGQNVTLSCEQNLNHDAMYWYRQDPGQGLRLIYYSQIVNDFQKGDIAEGYSVSREKKESFPLTVTSAQKNPTAFYLCASATGERQPQHFGDGTRLSIL.

In the case of this clone: The identical CDR3 is also encoded by other nucleotide sequences in the sample. This chain links TRBV19 with TRBJ1-1; 7 nucleotides line up with TRBD1. The CDR3 sequence is 12 residues long. Germline CDR1 LNHDA, CDR2 SQIVND (reference sequence). Trimming cost V 6 bases and J 4 bases; bases outside gene matches: 2. The CDR3 spells CASRAGGTEAFF. CDR3 DNA sequence: TGTGCCAGTAGAGCAGGGGGCACTGAAGCTTTCTTT.

J is TRBJ2-1 and V is TRBV5-4, with a tentative D call TRBD2 (5 bases). Trimming left V 2 bases short and J 3 bases short, with 12 bases between. The CDR3 runs 15 residues. The germline V gene has CDR1 SGHNT and CDR2 YYREEE (reference sequence). CDR3 sequence: CASSFGGYNYNEQFF. CDR3 nucleotides: TGTGCCAGCAGCTTCGGCGGGTATAACTACAATGAGCAGTTCTTC.